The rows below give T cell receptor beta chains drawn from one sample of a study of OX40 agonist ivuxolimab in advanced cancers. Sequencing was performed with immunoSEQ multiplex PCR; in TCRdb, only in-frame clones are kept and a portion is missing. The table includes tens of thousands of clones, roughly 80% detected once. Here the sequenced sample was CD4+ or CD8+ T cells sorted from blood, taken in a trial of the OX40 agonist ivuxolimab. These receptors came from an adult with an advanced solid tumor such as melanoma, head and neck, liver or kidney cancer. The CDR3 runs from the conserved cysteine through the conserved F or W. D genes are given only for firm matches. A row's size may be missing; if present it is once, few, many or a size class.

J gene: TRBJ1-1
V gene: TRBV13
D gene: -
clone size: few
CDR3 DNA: TGTGCCAGCAGCTTACAGGGCATGAACACTGAAGCTTTCTTT
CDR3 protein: CASSLQGMNTEAFF

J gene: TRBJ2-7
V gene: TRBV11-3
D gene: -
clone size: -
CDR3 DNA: TGTGCCAGCAGCCATGAACACAGGTTTCAGTACTTC
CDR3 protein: CASSHEHRFQYF

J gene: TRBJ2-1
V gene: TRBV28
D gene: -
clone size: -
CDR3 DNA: TGTGCCAGCAGACTGGGGGCTTACAATGAGCAGTTCTTC
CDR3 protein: CASRLGAYNEQFF

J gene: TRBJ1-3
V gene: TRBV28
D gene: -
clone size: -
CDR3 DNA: TGTGCCAGCAGGAGGAGGACAGTGACGAAGTGGGACACCATATATTTT
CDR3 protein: CASRRRTVTKWDTIYF

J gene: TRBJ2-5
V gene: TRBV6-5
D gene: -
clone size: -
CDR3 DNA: TGTGCCAGCAGCCGCAATCGGTACCAAGAGACCCAGTACTTC
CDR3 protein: CASSRNRYQETQYF

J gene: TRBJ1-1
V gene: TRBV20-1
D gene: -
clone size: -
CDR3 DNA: TGCAGTGGGAGCACCCAGGGCGCCTCTTTCTTT
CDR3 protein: CSGSTQGASFF

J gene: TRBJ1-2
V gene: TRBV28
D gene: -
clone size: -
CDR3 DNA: TGTGCCAGCAGTTTGGGCCAAGGCCGGGTCGAGGGCTACACCTTC
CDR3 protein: CASSLGQGRVEGYTF

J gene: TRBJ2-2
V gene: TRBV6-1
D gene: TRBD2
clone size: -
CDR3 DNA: TGTGCCAGCAGTGAAGGCGGGGGAAACACCGGGGAGCTGTTTTTT
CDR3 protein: CASSEGGGNTGELFF

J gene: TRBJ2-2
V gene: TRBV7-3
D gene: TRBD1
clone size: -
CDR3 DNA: TGTGCCAGCAGCTCGGACAGGGAACATGCTATGGCCGGGGAGCTGTTTTTT
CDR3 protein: CASSSDREHAMAGELFF

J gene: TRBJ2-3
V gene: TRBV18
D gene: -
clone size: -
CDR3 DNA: TGTGCCAGCTCACCACGGGCTAGCAACAGCGCCGATACGCAGTATTTT
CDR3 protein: CASSPRASNSADTQYF

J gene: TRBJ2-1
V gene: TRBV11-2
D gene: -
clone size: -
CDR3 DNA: TGTGCCAGCAGCTTAGATATTGCGGAGGAGCAGTTCTTC
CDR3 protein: CASSLDIAEEQFF

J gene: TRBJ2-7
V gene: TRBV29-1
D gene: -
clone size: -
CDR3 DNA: TGCAGCGTTGCCAGGAGCTACGAGCAGTACTTC
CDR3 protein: CSVARSYEQYF

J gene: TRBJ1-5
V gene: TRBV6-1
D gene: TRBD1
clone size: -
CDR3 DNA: TGTGCCAGCAGTGAAGCGGGGACAGATCAGCCCCAGCATTTT
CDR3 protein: CASSEAGTDQPQHF

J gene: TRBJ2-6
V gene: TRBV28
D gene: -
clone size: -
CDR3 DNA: TGTGCCAGCAGTCTCAGGGGTGCAGGGGCCAACGTCCTGACTTTC
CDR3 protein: CASSLRGAGANVLTF

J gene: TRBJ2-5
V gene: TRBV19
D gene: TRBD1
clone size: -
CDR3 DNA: TGTGCCACAAAACGGACAGGGGAGAGAGAGACCCAGTACTTC
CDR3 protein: CATKRTGERETQYF

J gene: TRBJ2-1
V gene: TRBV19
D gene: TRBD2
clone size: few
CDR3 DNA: TGTGCCAGTAGTATTATGACTAGCGGGGCCAAAAATGAGCAGTTCTTC
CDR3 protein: CASSIMTSGAKNEQFF

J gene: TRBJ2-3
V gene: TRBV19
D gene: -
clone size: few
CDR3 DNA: TGTGCCAGTAGTGAAAGACGAGATACGCAGTATTTT
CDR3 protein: CASSERRDTQYF

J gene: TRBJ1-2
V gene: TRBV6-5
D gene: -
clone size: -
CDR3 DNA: TGTGCCAGCAGTCCGGGGGTTCCTCTTAGCTATGGCTACACCTTC
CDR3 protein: CASSPGVPLSYGYTF

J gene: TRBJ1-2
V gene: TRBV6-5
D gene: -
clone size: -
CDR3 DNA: TGTGCCAGCAGTTACTCAGGGTTACGAACGGGTGGCTACACCTTC
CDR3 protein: CASSYSGLRTGGYTF

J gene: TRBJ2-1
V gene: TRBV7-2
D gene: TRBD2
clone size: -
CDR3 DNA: TGTGCCAGCAGCTTTACTAGCGGGGGGTATCCTAGCTCCTACAATGAGCAGTTCTTC
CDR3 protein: CASSFTSGGYPSSYNEQFF

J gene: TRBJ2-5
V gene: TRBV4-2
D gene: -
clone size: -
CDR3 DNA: TGTGCCAGCAGCCAGGGTGCACAAAAGGCGACCCAGTACTTC
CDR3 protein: CASSQGAQKATQYF

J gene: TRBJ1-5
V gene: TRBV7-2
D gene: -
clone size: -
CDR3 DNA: TGTGCCAGCAGCGACTACGGACGGGGCAATCAGCCCCAGCATTTT
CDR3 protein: CASSDYGRGNQPQHF

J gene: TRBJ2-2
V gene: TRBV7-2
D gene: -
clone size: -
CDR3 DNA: TGTGCCAGCAGGATGGACCGGGAGCTGTTTTTT
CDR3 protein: CASRMDRELFF

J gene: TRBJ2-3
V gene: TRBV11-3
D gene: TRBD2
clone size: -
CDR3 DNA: TGTGCCAGCAGCCTCGGACTAGGCACAGATACGCAGTATTTT
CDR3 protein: CASSLGLGTDTQYF

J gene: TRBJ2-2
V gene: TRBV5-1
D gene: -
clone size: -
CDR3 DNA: TGCGCCAGCAAAATACTATCCCTTAGCGGTCCCGGGGAGCTGTTTTTT
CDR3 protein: CASKILSLSGPGELFF

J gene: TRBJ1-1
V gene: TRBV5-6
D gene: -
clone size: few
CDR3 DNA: TGTGCCAGCAGCCCGAGGCAGGGTTCAGCTTTCTTT
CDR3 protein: CASSPRQGSAFF

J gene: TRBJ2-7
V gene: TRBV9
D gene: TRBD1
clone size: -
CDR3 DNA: TGTGCCAGCAGCGTAAGTGAGACAGGGGCCAACGAGCAGTACTTC
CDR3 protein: CASSVSETGANEQYF

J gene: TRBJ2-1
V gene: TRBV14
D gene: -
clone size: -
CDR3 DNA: TGTGCCAGCAGCCAGACAGGAGGGGCTTCCTACAATGAGCAGTTCTTC
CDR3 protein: CASSQTGGASYNEQFF

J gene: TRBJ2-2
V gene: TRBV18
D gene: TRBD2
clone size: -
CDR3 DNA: TGTGCCAGCTCAAAGTTTCAGCGGGGGGACGACGGGGAGCTGTTTTTT
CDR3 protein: CASSKFQRGDDGELFF

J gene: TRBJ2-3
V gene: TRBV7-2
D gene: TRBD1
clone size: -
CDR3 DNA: TGTGCCAGCAGGCACCGGGACAGGGGGTGGGATACGCAGTATTTT
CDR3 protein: CASRHRDRGWDTQYF

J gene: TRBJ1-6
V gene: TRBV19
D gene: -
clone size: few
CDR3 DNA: TGTGCCAGTAAACCCACGACAGGCTTAAATTCACCCCTCCACTTT
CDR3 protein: CASKPTTGLNSPLHF

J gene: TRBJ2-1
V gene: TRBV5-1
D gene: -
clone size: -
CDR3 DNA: TGCGCCAGCAGAGTAAGTGTGAATTCCCACAATGAGCAGTTCTTC
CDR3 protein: CASRVSVNSHNEQFF

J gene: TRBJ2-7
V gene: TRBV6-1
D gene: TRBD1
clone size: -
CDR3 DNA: TGTGCCAGCAGTGCGACAGGGGGGTCAGGCGAGCAGTACTTC
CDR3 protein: CASSATGGSGEQYF

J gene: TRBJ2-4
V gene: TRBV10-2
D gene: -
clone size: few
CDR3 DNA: TGCGCCAGCAGTGAGTCGCTGGGCAACGGCATTCAGTACTTC
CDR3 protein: CASSESLGNGIQYF

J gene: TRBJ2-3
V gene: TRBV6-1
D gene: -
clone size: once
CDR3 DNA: TGTGCCAGCAAGGTGGGGTACGGCACAGATACGCAGTATTTT
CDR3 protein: CASKVGYGTDTQYF

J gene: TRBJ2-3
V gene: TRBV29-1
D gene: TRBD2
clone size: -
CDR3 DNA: TGCAGCATACCTCCAGGACTAGCGGGGGGAGCAGATACGCAGTATTTT
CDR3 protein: CSIPPGLAGGADTQYF

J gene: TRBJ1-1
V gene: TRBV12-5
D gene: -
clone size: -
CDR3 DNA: TGTGCTAGTGGTTTGAAGGGGGACACTGAAGCTTTCTTT
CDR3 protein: CASGLKGDTEAFF

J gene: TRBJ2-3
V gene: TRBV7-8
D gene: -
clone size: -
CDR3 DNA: TGTGCCAGCAGCTTAGATGAACAAAAAGATACGCAGTATTTT
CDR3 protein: CASSLDEQKDTQYF

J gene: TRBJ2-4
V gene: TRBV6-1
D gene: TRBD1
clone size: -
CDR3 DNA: TGTGCCAGCAGTGAAGCGCGGGGACAGGGTGTGAGAAACATTCAGTACTTC
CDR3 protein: CASSEARGQGVRNIQYF

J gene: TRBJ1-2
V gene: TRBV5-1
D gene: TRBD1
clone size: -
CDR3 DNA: TGCGCCAGCAGCGTCGACAGGGCGGACTATGGCTACACCTTC
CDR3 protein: CASSVDRADYGYTF

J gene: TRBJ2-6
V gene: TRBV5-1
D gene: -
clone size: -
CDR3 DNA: TGCGCCAGCAGCTTGGCGGCAGGGACCAACGTCCTGACTTTC
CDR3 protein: CASSLAAGTNVLTF

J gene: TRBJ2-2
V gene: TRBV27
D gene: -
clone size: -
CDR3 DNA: TGTGCCAGCAGTTCCTCCAACACCGGGGAGCTGTTTTTT
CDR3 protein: CASSSSNTGELFF

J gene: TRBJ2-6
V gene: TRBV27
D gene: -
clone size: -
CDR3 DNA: TGTGCCAGCAGTTCGTACTCTGGGGCCAACGTCCTGACTTTC
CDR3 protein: CASSSYSGANVLTF

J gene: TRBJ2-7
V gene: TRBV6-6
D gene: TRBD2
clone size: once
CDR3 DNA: TGTGCCAGCAGCCCCACTAGCGGGGGGCTCTCCTACGAGCAGTACTTC
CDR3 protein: CASSPTSGGLSYEQYF

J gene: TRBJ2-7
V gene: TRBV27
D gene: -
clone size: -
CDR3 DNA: TGTGCCAGCAGTGTCCCTTCCGACAGCTCTTTC
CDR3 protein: CASSVPSDSSF

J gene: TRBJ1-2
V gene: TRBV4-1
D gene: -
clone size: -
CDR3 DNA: TGCGCCAGCAGCCAAGGGGTTCGGAACTATGGCTACACCTTC
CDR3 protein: CASSQGVRNYGYTF

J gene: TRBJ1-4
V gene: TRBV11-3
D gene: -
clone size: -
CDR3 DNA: TGTGCCAGCAGCCGGGAGGCAACTAATGAAAAACTGTTTTTT
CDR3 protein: CASSREATNEKLFF

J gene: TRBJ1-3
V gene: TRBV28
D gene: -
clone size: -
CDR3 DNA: TGTGCCAGCAGCGCTCTTGGGCTGGGGGAGGGAAACACCATATATTTT
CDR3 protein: CASSALGLGEGNTIYF

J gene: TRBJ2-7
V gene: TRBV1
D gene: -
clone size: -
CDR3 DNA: TGCACCAGCAGCCAGGCACCCCTTGGGTTC
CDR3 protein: CTSSQAPLGF

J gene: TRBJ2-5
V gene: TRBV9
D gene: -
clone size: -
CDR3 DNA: TGTGCCAGCGCCGCCGACTTGAAGACCCAGTACTTC
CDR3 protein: CASAADLKTQYF

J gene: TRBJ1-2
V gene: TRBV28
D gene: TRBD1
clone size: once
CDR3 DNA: TGTGCCAGCGGCCGGGGCGGCAGGGGGGGAGGCTACACCTTC
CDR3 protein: CASGRGGRGGGYTF

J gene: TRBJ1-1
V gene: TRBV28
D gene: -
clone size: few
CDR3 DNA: TGTGCCAGCAGTTCCCCGGGGGTGAACACTGAAGCTTTCTTT
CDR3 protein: CASSSPGVNTEAFF

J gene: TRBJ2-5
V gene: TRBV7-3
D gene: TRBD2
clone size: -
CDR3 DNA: TGTGCCAGCAGCCCTGGCCTTTCGCGGGGGGGCCGGGAGACCCAGTACTTC
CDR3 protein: CASSPGLSRGGRETQYF

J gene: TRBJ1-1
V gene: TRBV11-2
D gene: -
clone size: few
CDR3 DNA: TGTGCCAGCAGCTTAGCGGGGATGGGAGGTGAAGCTTTCTTT
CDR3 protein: CASSLAGMGGEAFF

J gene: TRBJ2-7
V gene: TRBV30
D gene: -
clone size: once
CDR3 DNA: TGTGCCTGGACCCTGCCCTCAGGGGCATACGAGCAGTACTTC
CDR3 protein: CAWTLPSGAYEQYF

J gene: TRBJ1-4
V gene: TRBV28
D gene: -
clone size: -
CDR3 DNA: TGTGCCAGCAGTACGACAGTGGGGGAAAAACTGTTTTTT
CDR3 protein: CASSTTVGEKLFF